Presented here are 14 T cell receptor beta chains from one specimen sequenced in a study of glioma-infiltrating T cells after dendritic cell vaccination. This table comes from immunoSEQ multiplex PCR, and its TCRdb copy is limited to in-frame clones, with some not included. The profile shows fewer than 60,000 clones, over 75% of them singletons. As for time point: after dendritic cell vaccination, including at tumor progression/relapse. This sample comprised blood, obtained after dendritic cell vaccination. All receptors derive from a human donor with glioblastoma.

This chain connects TRBV6-5 to TRBJ2-3; 7 bases fit TRBD2. J gave up 3 bases and V 6 bases, and 3 bases lay outside the gene matches. The CDR3 is 13 amino acids. Germline V lookup: CDR1 MNHEY, CDR2 SVGAGI. CDR3 residues: CASSPGGTDTQYF. Here the CDR3 DNA reads TGTGCCAGCAGCCCGGGGGGTACAGATACGCAGTATTTT.

This sequence joins TRBV29-1 and TRBJ1-4; D is undetermined. Between the trimmed V and J ends, which lost 6 bases and 8 bases, there was a span of 19 bases. The germline CDR1 and CDR2 sequences are SQVTM and ANQGSEA. The CDR3 is 14 amino acids. CDR3 region: CSVTDGSQYEKLFF. The CDR3 DNA is TGCAGCGTGACTGACGGGTCCCAATACGAAAAACTGTTTTTT.

This clone showed up just once. The CDR3 region is CATAPTGGGLYNSPLHF. The CDR3 DNA reads TGTGCCACCGCTCCCACGGGGGGTGGTCTCTATAATTCACCCCTCCACTTT. V gene TRBV10-3 combines with J gene TRBJ1-6; tentatively, D is TRBD1 (5 bases). The germline V gene has CDR1 ENHRY and CDR2 SYGVKD. V was trimmed by 10 bases and J by 3 bases, leaving 22 bases between them. CDR3 size: 17 residues.

The chain has TRBV2 and TRBJ2-7, with TRBD1 matching over 7 bases. The germline V gene encodes CDR1 SNHLY and CDR2 FYNNEI. The CDR3 is made up of 15 amino acids. After removal of 3 bases from V and 6 bases from J, the junction contained 11 bases not matched to a gene. The CDR3 coding sequence is TGTGCCAGCAGTGATTCTAGCAAAGGGGGCTCCGAGCAGTACTTC. Residues: CASSDSSKGGSEQYF. Based on the CDR3 plus reference TRBV2 and TRBJ2-7, the full variable domain is EPEVTQTPSHQVTQMGQEVILRCVPISNHLYFYWYRQILGQKVEFLVSFYNNEISEKSEIFDDQFSVERPDGSNFTLKIRSTKLEDSAMYFCASSDSSKGGSEQYFGPGTRLTVT.

The V and J genes are TRBV7-3 and TRBJ2-7; 8 nucleotides match TRBD1. The CDR3 sequence is 15 residues long. CDR1 is SGHTA and CDR2 is FQGTGA in the germline V gene. V shed 6 bases, J shed 5 bases, and the junction held 12 bases outside the gene matches. In nucleotides, the CDR3 is TGTGCCAGCAGTCTCCAGGGGGCGCCGTTCGACGAGCAGTACTTC. Encoded protein: CASSLQGAPFDEQYF.

The chain combines TRBV4-1 with TRBJ2-3; 8 nucleotides agree with TRBD2. Germline CDR1 is MGHRA and CDR2 is YSYEKL. Trimming at V came to 2 bases and at J to 4 bases, leaving 2 bases not matched to a gene. The CDR3 covers 14 residues. The CDR3 sequence: CASSQSGSPDTQYF. The CDR3 DNA sequence: TGCGCCAGCAGCCAAAGCGGGAGCCCAGATACGCAGTATTTT.

The chain joins TRBV28 to TRBJ2-1; D perhaps matches TRBD1 (5 bases). V was trimmed by 3 bases and J by 13 bases, leaving 13 bases between them. Germline V CDR1 and CDR2: MDHEN, SYDVKM. The CDR3 runs 12 residues. CDR3 loop: CASSFRRVHQFF. The CDR3 bases are TGTGCCAGCAGTTTTCGCAGGGTCCACCAGTTCTTC.

J is TRBJ2-5 and V is TRBV27, with 7 bases identical to TRBD2. Trimming took 6 bases from V and 4 from J; bases not matched to a gene: 14. Germline CDR1 reads MNHEY; CDR2 reads SMNVEV (reference sequence). This CDR3 is 16 amino acids long. CDR3 nucleotide sequence: TGTGCCAGCAGGGCTTGGTCGGGAGGCCGGGGAGAGACCCAGTACTTC. Its protein is CASRAWSGGRGETQYF.

CDR3 protein: CASSVEASGGETQYF. The DNA of the CDR3 is TGTGCCAGCAGCGTAGAGGCTAGCGGCGGGGAGACCCAGTACTTC. J is TRBJ2-5 and V is TRBV9; the match to TRBD2 covers 7 bases. Germline CDR1 and CDR2: SGDLS and YYNGEE. J was trimmed by 5 bases and V by 0 bases; bases with no gene match: 7. The CDR3 totals 15 residues.

The chain carries TRBV6-1 and TRBJ2-5, with D possibly TRBD2 on 7 matching bases. The J call may be faulty, since TRBJ2-7 better matches the DNA end. The CDR3 loop spans 14 amino acids. Germline values: CDR1 MNHNS, CDR2 SASEGT. CDR3 nucleotides: TGTGCCAGCAGGGAGGGGGGGAGGACCTACGAGCAGTACTTC. Residues: CASREGGRTYEQYF.

The chain combines TRBV28 with TRBJ2-1, with D uncertain. Trimming removed 8 bases at V and 10 bases at J, with 12 bases between. CDR3 length: 11 amino acids. CDR1 is MDHEN and CDR2 is SYDVKM in the germline V gene. The CDR3: CASGLWAEQFF. CDR3 DNA sequence: TGTGCCAGCGGGCTTTGGGCCGAGCAGTTCTTC.

The CDR3 spells CASSLGASPNYGYTF. The CDR3 nucleotides are TGTGCCAGCAGCTTGGGGGCCTCCCCTAACTATGGCTACACCTTC. This sequence joins TRBV5-4 and TRBJ1-2; D call uncertain. The ends were cut back, 0 bases at V and 0 bases at J, with 9 bases in the middle. There are 15 residues in the CDR3. Per the germline V gene, CDR1 is SGHNT and CDR2 is YYREEE (reference sequence). Complete variable domain (other parts from reference TRBV5-4 and TRBJ1-2): ETGVTQSPTHLIKTRGQQVTLRCSSQSGHNTVSWYQQALGQGPQFIFQYYREEENGRGNFPPRFSGLQFPNYSSELNVNALELDDSALYLCASSLGASPNYGYTFGSGTRLTVV.

This chain joins TRBV11-3 and TRBJ1-2; tentatively, D is TRBD1 (5 bases). Germline-derived CDR1 and CDR2 are SGHNT and YENEEA. This CDR3 comprises 13 residues. The V gene lost 6 bases and the J gene lost 2 bases, with 10 bases spanning the gap. The CDR3 protein is CASRKGENYGYTF. For the CDR3, the DNA is TGTGCCAGCAGAAAAGGGGAAAACTATGGCTACACCTTC.

The rearrangement uses TRBV25-1 and TRBJ2-2, with D tentatively TRBD1 (6 bases). CDR1 and CDR2 (germline): MGHDK, SYGVNS. The CDR3 is 15 amino acids. Between the trimmed V and J ends, which lost 3 bases and 4 bases, there was a span of 12 bases. CDR3 protein: CASSEWQGRTGELFF. The CDR3 DNA sequence: TGTGCCAGCAGTGAGTGGCAGGGGCGCACCGGGGAGCTGTTTTTT.